This TCR beta chain was sequenced during a study of tumor-infiltrating lymphocytes in primary liver carcinoma. Notes on this clonotype: Its antigen is still unknown.

There are 15 residues in the CDR3. Germline V gene lookup returns CDR1 SQVTM and CDR2 ANQGSEA. V was pared by 8 bases and J by 5 bases, with 18 bases of the junction left unmatched. The study, taken as a whole, reports: A significantly higher top-250-clone fraction was found in tumors than in blood (p = 0.039).

Co-extracting RNA and DNA was done with roughly 17-34 mg of unsorted bulk tissue as input. Making TCR beta cDNA involved approximately 0.5 ug total RNA and a constant-region primer. Each TCR beta library was derived from three nested multiplex PCR rounds that employed slightly modified ARM-PCR. TRBV1-TRBV30 forward primers paired with a C-beta reverse primer drove the first two PCR rounds, about 10 cycles each. Each CDR3 protein is one row after TCRdb ran MiXCR on the multiplex PCR reads. The sample has 80,000 or so distinct CDR3 sequences; 71% are singletons. The specimen was liver tumor tissue from sampling region 4. Subset here: tumor region T4, right-lateral pole. The J gene is TRBJ2-7, the V gene TRBV29-1, with 7 bases lining up with TRBD1. The source is a woman aged 55-70 years with primary liver carcinoma and hepatitis B virus infection. CDR3 amino acids: CSLRRTGASGHEQYF. As DNA, the CDR3 is TGCAGCCTCCGACGGACAGGAGCTTCTGGCCACGAGCAGTACTTC.